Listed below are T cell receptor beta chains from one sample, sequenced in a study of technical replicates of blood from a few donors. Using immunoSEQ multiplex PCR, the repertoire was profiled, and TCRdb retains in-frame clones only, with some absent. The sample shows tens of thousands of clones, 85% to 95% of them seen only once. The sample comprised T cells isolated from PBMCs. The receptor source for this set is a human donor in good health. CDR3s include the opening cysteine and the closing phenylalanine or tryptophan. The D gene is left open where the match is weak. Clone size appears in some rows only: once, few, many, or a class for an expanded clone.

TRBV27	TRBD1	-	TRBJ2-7	TGTGCCAGCAGCCTCACAGGGGCACTCTCCTACGAGCAGTACTTC	CASSLTGALSYEQYF
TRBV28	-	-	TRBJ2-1	TGTGCCAGCAGCCAACCTCCGGGACATTCGCGGGCCCGCTCCTACAATGAGCAGTTCTTC	CASSQPPGHSRARSYNEQFF
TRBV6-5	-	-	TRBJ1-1	TGTGCCAGCAGTTATGAAGGATACAGTGAAGCTTTCTTT	CASSYEGYSEAFF
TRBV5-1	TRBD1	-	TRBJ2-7	TGCGCCAGCAGCTTGGGACAGGGCCCCAACGAGCAGTACTTC	CASSLGQGPNEQYF
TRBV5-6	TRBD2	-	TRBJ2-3	TGTGCCAGCAGCCCCCGAGGGGCGGGGGGGCAAGATACGCAGTATTTT	CASSPRGAGGQDTQYF
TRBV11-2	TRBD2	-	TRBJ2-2	TGTGCCAGCAGCCGACCCGTGGGGACTAGCGAAACCGGGGAGCTGTTTTTT	CASSRPVGTSETGELFF
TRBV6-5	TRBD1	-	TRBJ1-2	TGTGCCAGCCTAGACAGGGGGCCTTTCTATGGCTACACCTTC	CASLDRGPFYGYTF
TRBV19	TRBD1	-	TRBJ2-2	TGTGCCAGTAGTATAGTATTCGGACAGGGGGTCACCGGGGAGCTGTTTTTT	CASSIVFGQGVTGELFF
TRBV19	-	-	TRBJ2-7	TGTGCCAGTAGTACGCTGACAGATACCTACGAGCAGTACTTC	CASSTLTDTYEQYF
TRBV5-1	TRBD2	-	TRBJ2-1	TGCGCCAGCAGCTTGTTGGGTAGCGGGACCTACAATGAGCAGTTCTTC	CASSLLGSGTYNEQFF
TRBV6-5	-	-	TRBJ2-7	TGTGCCAGCAGTTACCAGGGTTCCAACGAGCAGTACTTC	CASSYQGSNEQYF
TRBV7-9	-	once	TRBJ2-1	TGTGCCAGCGGGACGGGAGACAATGAGCAGTTCTTC	CASGTGDNEQFF
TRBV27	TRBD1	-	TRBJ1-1	TGTGCCAGCAGTTCAGGGACAGCCAACACTGAAGCTTTCTTT	CASSSGTANTEAFF
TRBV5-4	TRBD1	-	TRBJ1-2	TGTGCCAGCAGCGTGAAAGGGGGCGCCTACTATGGCTACACCTTC	CASSVKGGAYYGYTF
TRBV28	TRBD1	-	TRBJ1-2	TGTGCCAGCAGCCTGGACAGGAAGAACTATGGCTACACCTTC	CASSLDRKNYGYTF
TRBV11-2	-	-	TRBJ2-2	TGTGCCAGCAGCTTAGTTCAGACTACCGGGGAGCTGTTTTTT	CASSLVQTTGELFF
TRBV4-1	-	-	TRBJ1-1	TGCGCCAGCAGCCGCCTAGGGGTCGCGAACACTGAAGCTTTCTTT	CASSRLGVANTEAFF
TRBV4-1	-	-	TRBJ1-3	TGTGCCAGCAGCGCGCTCGTGGGAGCAGGAAACACCATATATTTT	CASSALVGAGNTIYF
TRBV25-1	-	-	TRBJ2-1	TGTGCCAGCAGTAAGACTAGGGTCATGAATGAGCAGTTCTTC	CASSKTRVMNEQFF
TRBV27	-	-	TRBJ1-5	TGTGCCAGCAGTGTGGAGGGGCCCGGGGTGGGTCAGCCCCAGCATTTT	CASSVEGPGVGQPQHF
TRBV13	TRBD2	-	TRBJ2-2	TGTGCCAGCAGCTTAGCTCTAGCGGTAAACACCGGGGAGCTGTTTTTT	CASSLALAVNTGELFF
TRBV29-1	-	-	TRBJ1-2	TGCAGCGTTGATTTCAGGGAAAACTATGGCTACACCTTC	CSVDFRENYGYTF
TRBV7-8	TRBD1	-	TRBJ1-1	TGTGCCAGCAGCACCCTGACAGGGCGCACTGAAGCTTTCTTT	CASSTLTGRTEAFF
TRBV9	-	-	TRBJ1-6	TGTGCCACCCCCACCGAGATCCATAATTCACCCCTCCACTTT	CATPTEIHNSPLHF
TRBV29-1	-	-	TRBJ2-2	TGCAGCGTGGTTGGGACTTGGGCGAACACCGGGGAGCTGTTTTTT	CSVVGTWANTGELFF
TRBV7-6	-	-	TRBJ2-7	TGTGCCAGCAGCTTAGCGCCGGGGAGCGAGCAGTACTTC	CASSLAPGSEQYF
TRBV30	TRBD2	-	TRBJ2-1	TGTGCCTGGACCCCCCTGGCGGGGGGTCACAATGAGCAGTTCTTC	CAWTPLAGGHNEQFF
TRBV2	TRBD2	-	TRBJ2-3	TGTGCCAGCAGTGTCTTCGGCGGGGGGGGAACAGATACGCAGTATTTT	CASSVFGGGGTDTQYF
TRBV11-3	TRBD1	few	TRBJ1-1	TGTGCCAGCAGCTTAGTCTGGGACAGTATGAACACTGAAGCTTTCTTT	CASSLVWDSMNTEAFF
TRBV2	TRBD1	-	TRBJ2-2	TGTGCCAGCAAGGGACAGACGAACACCGGGGAGCTGTTTTTT	CASKGQTNTGELFF
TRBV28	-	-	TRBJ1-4	TGTGCCAGCACCCGGGGAGGGGCCGTGGGCGAAAAACTGTTTTTT	CASTRGGAVGEKLFF
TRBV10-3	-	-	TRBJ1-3	TGTGCCATCAGTGAGCCCCGGGTCGGGGCTGGAAACACCATATATTTT	CAISEPRVGAGNTIYF
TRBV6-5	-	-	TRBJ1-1	TGTGCCAGCAGTCCTTATATGAACACTGAAGCTTTCTTT	CASSPYMNTEAFF
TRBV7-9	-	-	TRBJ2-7	TGTGCCAGCAGCGGGGAGTTCCCTAGCTACGAGCAGTACTTC	CASSGEFPSYEQYF
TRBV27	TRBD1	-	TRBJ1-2	TGTGCCAGCAGTTATGGACAGGGGGCGCTTTGGGGAGGCTACACCTTC	CASSYGQGALWGGYTF
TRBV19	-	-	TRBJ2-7	TGTGCCAGTAGCTTCTCGGGATCGATAGCCGAGCAGTACTTC	CASSFSGSIAEQYF
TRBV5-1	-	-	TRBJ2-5	TGCGCCAGCAGCTTGGTTGGGGCCCAAGAGACCCAGTACTTC	CASSLVGAQETQYF
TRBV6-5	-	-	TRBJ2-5	TGTGCCAGCAGTTACTTAGGGGGGGCGGGAGAGACCCAGTACTTC	CASSYLGGAGETQYF
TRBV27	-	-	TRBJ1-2	TGTGCCAGCAGTTTGCATTCCGGACTTAACTATGGCTACACCTTC	CASSLHSGLNYGYTF
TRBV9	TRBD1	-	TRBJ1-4	TGTGCCAGCAGCGGAACGGGACAGGAAGGTGAAAAACTGTTTTTT	CASSGTGQEGEKLFF
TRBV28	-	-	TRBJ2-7	TGTGCCAGCAGCAAGAGCGCGGTGAGCTCCTACGAGCAGTACTTC	CASSKSAVSSYEQYF
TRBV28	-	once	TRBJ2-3	TGTGCCAGCAGTCTTCGTCCGGGACTCAAGAGAACAGATACGCAGTATTTT	CASSLRPGLKRTDTQYF
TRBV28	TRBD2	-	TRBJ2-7	TGTGCCAGCACCCAAGGAGGCCAGCGGGAGAGCGAGCAGTACTTC	CASTQGGQRESEQYF
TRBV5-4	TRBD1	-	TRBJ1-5	TGTGCCAGCAGCTTGGCAGGGGGAAACAATCAGCCCCAGCATTTT	CASSLAGGNNQPQHF
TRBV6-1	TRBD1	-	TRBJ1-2	TGTGCCAGCACCTTAGGACAGGGCTATCGGTATGGCTACACCTTC	CASTLGQGYRYGYTF
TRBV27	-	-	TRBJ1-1	TGTGCCAGCAGCCGCCACGGACAGATGAACACTGAAGCTTTCTTT	CASSRHGQMNTEAFF